The 14 T cell receptor beta chains listed next were all sequenced from one sample in a study of blood T cell repertoires in COVID-19. The assay was immunoSEQ multiplex PCR, and TCRdb's table has in-frame clones only and misses some. The data show 65,000 to 85,000 clones, with 70% to 80% seen just once and 5% to 6% held by the top ten. The specimen sequenced was peripheral blood. These receptors came from a man aged 50 or older with active or convalescent COVID-19.

V usage is TRBV27 and J usage is TRBJ2-7, with D maybe TRBD2 (6 bases). V was cut by 8 bases and J by 4 bases, with 15 bases left in between. The germline gives CDR1 MNHEY, CDR2 SMNVEV (reference sequence). This CDR3 region has 13 residues. The CDR3 bases are TGTGCCAGCCGGGACTCGTCGGATTACGAGCAGTACTTC. It is translated as CASRDSSDYEQYF.

The chain couples TRBV5-1 to TRBJ1-5, with D perhaps matching TRBD1 (6 bases). The CDR3 covers 14 residues. V was shortened by 1 base and J by 5 bases, with 10 bases between the two germline ends. Looked up from germline, CDR1 is SGHRS and CDR2 is YFSETQ. The CDR3 loop reads CASSLMPGDQPQHF. In nucleotides, the CDR3 is TGCGCCAGCAGCTTGATGCCAGGGGATCAGCCCCAGCATTTT. The entire variable domain, with the rest obtained from reference TRBV5-1 and TRBJ1-5, is as follows: KAGVTQTPRYLIKTRGQQVTLSCSPISGHRSVSWYQQTPGQGLQFLFEYFSETQRNKGNFPGRFSGRQFSNSRSEMNVSTLELGDSALYLCASSLMPGDQPQHFGDGTRLSIL.

The DNA for the CDR3 is TGCGCCAGCAGCGATAATGGACTAGCGGGGGGCAGCTCCTACGAGCAGTACTTC. It translates to CASSDNGLAGGSSYEQYF. The chain recombines TRBV5-1 with TRBJ2-7; 14 positions agree with TRBD2. The CDR3 contains 18 residues. Germline V CDR1 and CDR2: SGHRS, YFSETQ. J lost 0 bases, V lost 4 bases, and 9 bases had no gene match.

About this clone itself: The germline gene is not matched at one end of the junction; a read error may be the cause. The chain links TRBV2 to TRBJ2-1; 11 bases fit TRBD2. CDR3 length: 16 amino acids. Per germline, CDR1 SNHLY and CDR2 FYNNEI. This chain's CDR3 is CASSEEGLAAYNEQFF. The CDR3 bases are TGTGCCAGCAGCGAAGAGGGACTAGCGGCCTACAATGAGCAGTTCTTC.

The chain employs TRBV6-5 and TRBJ1-2, with 9 bases aligning to TRBD1. The CDR3 is made up of 15 amino acids. The V segment lost 6 bases and the J segment 0 bases; nucleotides outside the gene matches: 5. Per the germline V gene, CDR1 is MNHEY and CDR2 is SVGAGI. The CDR3 DNA is TGTGCCAGCAGCCGGGGACAGGGAGCTAACTATGGCTACACCTTC. The encoded protein is CASSRGQGANYGYTF.

This clone has only a few counts. The J gene is TRBJ1-1, the V gene TRBV6-5; the D gene is possibly TRBD1 (5 bases). V lost 2 bases, J lost 1 base, and 5 bases lay in between. This CDR3 is 13 amino acids long. Germline CDR1 MNHEY, CDR2 SVGAGI. The DNA of the CDR3 is TGTGCCAGCAGTTACGACAGGAACACTGAAGCTTTCTTT. Its translation: CASSYDRNTEAFF.

This clone was seen only a few times. J is TRBJ2-7 and V is TRBV7-9, with TRBD2 identical over 9 bases. This CDR3 has 15 amino acids. The V gene end was trimmed by 5 bases and the J gene end by 6 bases; junction bases not matched to a gene: 11. CDR1 SEHNR and CDR2 FQNEAQ come from the germline V gene (reference sequence). CDR3 sequence reads: CASSPWETTSGEQYF. CDR3 DNA: TGTGCCAGCAGCCCCTGGGAAACGACTAGCGGCGAGCAGTACTTC.

Of note for this clone: At the DNA level, this CDR3 is encoded by other sequences in the same sample as well. The chain joins TRBV7-2 to TRBJ2-3; 14 nucleotides line up with TRBD2. The CDR3 spans 16 residues. Germline loops: CDR1 SGHTA, CDR2 FQGNSA. V shed 5 bases and J 2 bases; nucleotides not matched to a gene: 3. The chain's CDR3 is CASSRLAGGNTDTQYF. For the CDR3, the DNA is TGTGCCAGCAGCAGACTAGCGGGGGGGAACACAGATACGCAGTATTTT.

The gene calls are TRBV2 and TRBJ1-1; TRBD1 matches at 10 bases. This CDR3 spans 14 amino acids. Trimming cost V 6 bases and J 10 bases; bases outside gene matches: 11. Germline CDR1 is SNHLY and CDR2 is FYNNEI. Written as DNA, the CDR3 is TGTGCCAGCAGCCCACCCCCGGGACAGGGGAGAGCTTTCTTT. It is translated as CASSPPPGQGRAFF.

This clone was observed a single time. The chain couples TRBV6-1 to TRBJ1-2; D is unresolved. This CDR3 has 15 amino acids. The germline V and J ends were trimmed by 0 bases and 2 bases, with 10 bases remaining between them. The V gene's germline CDR1 is MNHNS and CDR2 SASEGT. This chain's CDR3 is CASSEARAVNYGYTF. In DNA, the CDR3 is TGTGCCAGCAGTGAAGCGCGTGCGGTAAACTATGGCTACACCTTC.

The chain recombines TRBV5-1 with TRBJ2-1; 12 bases are shared with TRBD2. Germline CDR1 and CDR2: SGHRS and YFSETQ. There are 15 residues in the CDR3. After removal of 3 bases from V and 6 bases from J, the junction contained 4 bases not matched to a gene. CDR3 sequence reads: CASSSGLAGFNEQFF. In DNA form, the CDR3 reads TGCGCCAGCAGCTCGGGACTAGCGGGTTTCAATGAGCAGTTCTTC. Filled out from reference TRBV5-1 and TRBJ2-1, the complete variable domain reads KAGVTQTPRYLIKTRGQQVTLSCSPISGHRSVSWYQQTPGQGLQFLFEYFSETQRNKGNFPGRFSGRQFSNSRSEMNVSTLELGDSALYLCASSSGLAGFNEQFFGPGTRLTVL.

There are a few counts of this clone. This chain uses TRBV6-5 with TRBJ1-2, with 8 bases identical to TRBD1. The CDR3 totals 14 residues. The V segment lost 6 bases and the J segment 4 bases; nucleotides outside the gene matches: 7. The germline gives CDR1 MNHEY, CDR2 SVGAGI. DNA of the CDR3: TGTGCCAGCAGCGCTTCCCAGGGGGCCTATGGCTACACCTTC. As protein: CASSASQGAYGYTF.

The J gene is TRBJ2-7, the V gene TRBV27, with 9 bases matching TRBD1. Looked up from germline, CDR1 is MNHEY and CDR2 is SMNVEV (reference sequence). The CDR3 is 12 residues long. After removal of 10 bases from V and 5 bases from J, the junction contained 6 bases not matched to a gene. Here the CDR3 DNA reads TGTGCCACCGCCACAGGGGGCAACGAGCAGTACTTC. This gives the protein CATATGGNEQYF.

The chain has TRBV29-1 and TRBJ1-1; 7 bases align to TRBD1. This CDR3 has 15 amino acids. Germline values: CDR1 SQVTM, CDR2 ANQGSEA. The ends lost 3 bases at V and 4 bases at J; junction bases unmatched: 11. The CDR3 sequence: CSVELEGAMGTEAFF. The CDR3 DNA reads TGCAGCGTTGAGCTGGAGGGGGCCATGGGCACTGAAGCTTTCTTT.